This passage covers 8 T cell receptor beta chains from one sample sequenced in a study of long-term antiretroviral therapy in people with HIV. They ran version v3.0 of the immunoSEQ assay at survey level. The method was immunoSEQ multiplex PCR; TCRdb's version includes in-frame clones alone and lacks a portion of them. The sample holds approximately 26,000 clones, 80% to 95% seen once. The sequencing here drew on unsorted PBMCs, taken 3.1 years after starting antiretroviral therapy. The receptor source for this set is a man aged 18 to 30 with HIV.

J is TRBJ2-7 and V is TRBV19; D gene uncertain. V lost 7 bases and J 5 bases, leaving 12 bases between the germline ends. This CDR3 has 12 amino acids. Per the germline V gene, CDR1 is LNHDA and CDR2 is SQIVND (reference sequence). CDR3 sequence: CASIGRGNEQYF. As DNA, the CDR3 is TGTGCCAGTATCGGCAGAGGCAACGAGCAGTACTTC.

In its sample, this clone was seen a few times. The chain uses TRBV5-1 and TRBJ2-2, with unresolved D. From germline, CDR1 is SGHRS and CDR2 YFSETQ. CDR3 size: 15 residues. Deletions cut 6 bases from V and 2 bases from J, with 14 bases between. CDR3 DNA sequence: TGCGCCAGCACCCCGGGCCAGGCTAACACCGGGGAGCTGTTTTTT. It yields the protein CASTPGQANTGELFF.

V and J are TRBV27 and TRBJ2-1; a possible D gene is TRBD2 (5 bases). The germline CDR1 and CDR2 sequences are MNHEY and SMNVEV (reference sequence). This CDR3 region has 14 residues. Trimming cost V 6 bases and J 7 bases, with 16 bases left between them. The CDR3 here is CASSPAANVNEQFF. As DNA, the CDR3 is TGTGCCAGCAGCCCAGCGGCAAATGTAAATGAGCAGTTCTTC.

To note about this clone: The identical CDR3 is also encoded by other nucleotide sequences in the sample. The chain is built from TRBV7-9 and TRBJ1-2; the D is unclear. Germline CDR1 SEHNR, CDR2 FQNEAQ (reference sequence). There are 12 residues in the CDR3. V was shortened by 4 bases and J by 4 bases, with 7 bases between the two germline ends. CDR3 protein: CASSSDPYGYTF. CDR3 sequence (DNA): TGTGCCAGCAGCTCCGACCCCTATGGCTACACCTTC.

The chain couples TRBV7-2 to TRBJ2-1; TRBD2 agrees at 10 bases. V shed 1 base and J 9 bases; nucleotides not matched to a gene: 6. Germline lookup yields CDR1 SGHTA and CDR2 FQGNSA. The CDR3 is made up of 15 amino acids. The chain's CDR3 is CASSLGAGGPFEQFF. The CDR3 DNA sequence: TGTGCCAGCAGCTTAGGAGCGGGGGGGCCTTTTGAGCAGTTCTTC.

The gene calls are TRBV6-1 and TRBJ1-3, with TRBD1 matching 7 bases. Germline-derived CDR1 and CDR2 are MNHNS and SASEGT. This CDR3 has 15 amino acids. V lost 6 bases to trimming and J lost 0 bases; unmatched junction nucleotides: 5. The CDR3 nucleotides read TGTGCCAGCAGGGAGACAGGGACCTCTGGAAACACCATATATTTT. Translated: CASRETGTSGNTIYF.

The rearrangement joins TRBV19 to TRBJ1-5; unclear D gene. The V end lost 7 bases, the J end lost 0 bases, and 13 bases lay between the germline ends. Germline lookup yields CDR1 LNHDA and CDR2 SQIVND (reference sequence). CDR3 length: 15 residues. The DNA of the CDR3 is TGTGCCAGTACCATAGACCAGTATAGCAATCAGCCCCAGCATTTT. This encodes CASTIDQYSNQPQHF.

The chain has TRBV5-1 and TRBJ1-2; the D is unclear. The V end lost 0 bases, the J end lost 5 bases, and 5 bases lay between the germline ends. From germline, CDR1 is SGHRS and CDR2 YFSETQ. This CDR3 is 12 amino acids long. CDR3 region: CASSLEGYGYTF. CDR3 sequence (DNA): TGCGCCAGCAGCTTGGAGGGATATGGCTACACCTTC. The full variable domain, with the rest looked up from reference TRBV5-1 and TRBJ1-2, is KAGVTQTPRYLIKTRGQQVTLSCSPISGHRSVSWYQQTPGQGLQFLFEYFSETQRNKGNFPGRFSGRQFSNSRSEMNVSTLELGDSALYLCASSLEGYGYTFGSGTRLTVV.